The TCR beta chain under discussion was sequenced for a study of blood T cell repertoires in COVID-19. The method was immunoSEQ multiplex PCR; TCRdb's version includes in-frame clones alone and lacks a portion of them. The data hold over 100,000 clones, with roughly 80% observed a single time. Per the germline V gene, CDR1 is ENHRY and CDR2 is SYGVKD. V gave up 6 bases and J gave up 1 base; unmatched junction bases: 8. The CDR3 is 15 residues long. The sequence derives from a human donor in a cohort sampled during active or convalescent COVID-19. V and J are TRBV10-3 and TRBJ2-5; TRBD2 agrees at 7 bases. Material: peripheral blood. This CDR3 reads CAIRAGTTTQETQYF. The DNA for the CDR3 is TGTGCCATCAGGGCAGGGACTACCACCCAAGAGACCCAGTACTTC.